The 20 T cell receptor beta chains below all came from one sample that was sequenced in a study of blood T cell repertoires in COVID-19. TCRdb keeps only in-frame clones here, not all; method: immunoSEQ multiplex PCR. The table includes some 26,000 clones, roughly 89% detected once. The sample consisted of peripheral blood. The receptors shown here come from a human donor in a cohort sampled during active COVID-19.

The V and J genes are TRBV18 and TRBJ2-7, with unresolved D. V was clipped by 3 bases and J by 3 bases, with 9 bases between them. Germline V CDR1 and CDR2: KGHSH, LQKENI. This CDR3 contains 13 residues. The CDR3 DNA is TGTGCCAGCTCACCGGCGGCAAACTACGAGCAGTACTTC. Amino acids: CASSPAANYEQYF.

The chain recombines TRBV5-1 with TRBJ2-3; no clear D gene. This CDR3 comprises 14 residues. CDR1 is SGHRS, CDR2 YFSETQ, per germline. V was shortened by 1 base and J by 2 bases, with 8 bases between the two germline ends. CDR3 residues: CASSLTKATDTQYF. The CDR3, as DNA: TGCGCCAGCAGCTTGACTAAAGCCACAGATACGCAGTATTTT.

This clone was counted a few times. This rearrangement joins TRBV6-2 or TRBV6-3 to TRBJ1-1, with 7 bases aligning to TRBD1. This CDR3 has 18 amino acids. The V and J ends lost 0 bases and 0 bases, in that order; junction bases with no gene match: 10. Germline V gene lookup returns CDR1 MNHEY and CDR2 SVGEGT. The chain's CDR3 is CASSYSTRGRSVNTEAFF. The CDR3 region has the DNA TGTGCCAGCAGTTACTCAACAAGGGGGCGGAGTGTGAACACTGAAGCTTTCTTT.

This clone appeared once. The CDR3 region has the DNA TGTGCCAGCAACCCATCACGGTACCAAGAGACCCAGTACTTC. Translation gives CASNPSRYQETQYF. V gene TRBV6-5 combines with J gene TRBJ2-5; the D is unclear. Germline loops: CDR1 MNHEY, CDR2 SVGAGI. Trimming pared 7 bases from V and 0 bases from J, leaving 12 bases between. The CDR3 covers 14 residues.

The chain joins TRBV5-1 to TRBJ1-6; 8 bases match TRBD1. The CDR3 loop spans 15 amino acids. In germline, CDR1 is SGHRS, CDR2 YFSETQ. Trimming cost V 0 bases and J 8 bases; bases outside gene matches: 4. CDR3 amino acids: CASSLDRQGYSPLHF. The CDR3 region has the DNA TGCGCCAGCAGCTTGGACCGACAGGGGTATTCACCCCTCCACTTT. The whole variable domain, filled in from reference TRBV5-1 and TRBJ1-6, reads KAGVTQTPRYLIKTRGQQVTLSCSPISGHRSVSWYQQTPGQGLQFLFEYFSETQRNKGNFPGRFSGRQFSNSRSEMNVSTLELGDSALYLCASSLDRQGYSPLHFGNGTRLTVT.

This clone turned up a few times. Written as DNA, the CDR3 is TGTGCCAGCAGTGAGCAGGGGAACACTGAAGCTTTCTTT. Protein sequence: CASSEQGNTEAFF. The chain uses TRBV2 and TRBJ1-1, with D perhaps matching TRBD1 (5 bases). The CDR3 spans 13 residues. Trimming took off 3 bases at V and 1 base at J, with 6 bases between the two ends. Germline CDR1 reads SNHLY; CDR2 reads FYNNEI.

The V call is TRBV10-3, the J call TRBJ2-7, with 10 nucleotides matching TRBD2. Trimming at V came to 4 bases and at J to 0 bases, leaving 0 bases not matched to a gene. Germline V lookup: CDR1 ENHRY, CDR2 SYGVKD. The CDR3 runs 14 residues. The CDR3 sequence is CAISGTSGSYEQYF. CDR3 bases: TGTGCCATCAGTGGGACTAGCGGCTCCTACGAGCAGTACTTC.

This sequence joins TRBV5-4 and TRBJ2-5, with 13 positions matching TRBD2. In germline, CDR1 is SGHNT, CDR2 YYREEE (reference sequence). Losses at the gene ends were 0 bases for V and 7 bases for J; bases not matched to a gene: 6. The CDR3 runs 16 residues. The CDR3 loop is CASSLDGLAGDGTQYF. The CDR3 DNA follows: TGTGCCAGCAGCTTGGACGGACTAGCGGGAGACGGGACCCAGTACTTC.

CDR3 coding DNA: TGTGCCACCAGCTCTAGACAGGGGTTAGACGAGCAGTACTTC. Its translation: CATSSRQGLDEQYF. The V gene is TRBV15, the J gene TRBJ2-7; 8 bases are shared with TRBD1. The CDR3 is made up of 14 amino acids. The ends lost 5 bases at V and 5 bases at J; junction bases unmatched: 8. The germline CDR1 and CDR2 sequences are LNHNV and YYDKDF (reference sequence).

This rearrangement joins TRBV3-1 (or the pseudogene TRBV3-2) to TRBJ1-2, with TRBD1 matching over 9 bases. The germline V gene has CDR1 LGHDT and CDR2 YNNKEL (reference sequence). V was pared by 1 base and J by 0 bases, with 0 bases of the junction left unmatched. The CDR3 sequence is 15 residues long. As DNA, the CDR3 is TGTGCCAGCAGCCAAGGACAGGGGGCTAACTATGGCTACACCTTC. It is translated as CASSQGQGANYGYTF.

CDR3 coding DNA: TGTGCCAGCAGTGATATCCGGGACAGGGGCTCCTACGAGCAGTACTTC. Translation: CASSDIRDRGSYEQYF. This chain links TRBV6-1 with TRBJ2-7; 10 bases match TRBD1. The germline CDR1 and CDR2 sequences are MNHNS and SASEGT. The CDR3 length is 16 residues. Losses at the gene ends were 3 bases for V and 0 bases for J; bases not matched to a gene: 5.

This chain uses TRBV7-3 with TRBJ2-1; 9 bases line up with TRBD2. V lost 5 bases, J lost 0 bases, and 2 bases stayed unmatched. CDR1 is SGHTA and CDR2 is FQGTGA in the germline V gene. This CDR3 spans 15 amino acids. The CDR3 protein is CASSPSGDSYNEQFF. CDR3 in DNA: TGTGCCAGCAGCCCTAGCGGGGACTCCTACAATGAGCAGTTCTTC.

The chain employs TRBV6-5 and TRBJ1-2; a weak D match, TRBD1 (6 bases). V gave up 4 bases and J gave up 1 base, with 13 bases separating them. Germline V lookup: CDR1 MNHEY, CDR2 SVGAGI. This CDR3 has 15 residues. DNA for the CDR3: TGTGCCAGCAGTTTCCGGGACACTGATAACTATGGCTACACCTTC. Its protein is CASSFRDTDNYGYTF.

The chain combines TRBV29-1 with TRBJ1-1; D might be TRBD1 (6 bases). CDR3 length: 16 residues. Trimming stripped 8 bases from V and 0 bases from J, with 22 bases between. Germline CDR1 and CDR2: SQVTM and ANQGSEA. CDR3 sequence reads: CSSQNREDFMNTEAFF. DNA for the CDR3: TGCAGCTCCCAGAACAGGGAAGACTTTATGAACACTGAAGCTTTCTTT.

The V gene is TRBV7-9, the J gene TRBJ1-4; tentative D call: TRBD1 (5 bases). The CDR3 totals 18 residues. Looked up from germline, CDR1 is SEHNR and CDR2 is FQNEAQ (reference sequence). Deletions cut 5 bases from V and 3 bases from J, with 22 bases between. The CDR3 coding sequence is TGTGCCAGCAGCCTAGGGTTCTGGCCTCAGGGTGCTAATGAAAAACTGTTTTTT. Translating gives CASSLGFWPQGANEKLFF.

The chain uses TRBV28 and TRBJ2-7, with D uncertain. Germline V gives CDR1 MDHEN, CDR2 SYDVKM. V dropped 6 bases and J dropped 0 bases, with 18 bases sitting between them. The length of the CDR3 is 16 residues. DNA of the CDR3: TGTGCCAGCAGCCTGAATACAGTTTTTTCCTCCTACGAGCAGTACTTC. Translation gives CASSLNTVFSSYEQYF.

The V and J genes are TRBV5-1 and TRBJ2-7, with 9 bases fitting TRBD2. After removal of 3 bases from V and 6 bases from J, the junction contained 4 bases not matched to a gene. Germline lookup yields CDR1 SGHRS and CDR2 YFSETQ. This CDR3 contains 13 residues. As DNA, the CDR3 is TGCGCCAGCAGCTCCCGAGCGGGGGGCGAGCAGTACTTC. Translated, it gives CASSSRAGGEQYF.

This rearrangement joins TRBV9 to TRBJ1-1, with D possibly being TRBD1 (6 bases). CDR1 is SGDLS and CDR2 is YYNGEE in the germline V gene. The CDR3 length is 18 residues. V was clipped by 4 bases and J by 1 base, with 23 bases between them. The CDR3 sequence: CASSSRGGDTRPNTEAFF. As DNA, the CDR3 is TGTGCCAGCAGCTCCCGGGGGGGGGACACCCGTCCGAACACTGAAGCTTTCTTT.

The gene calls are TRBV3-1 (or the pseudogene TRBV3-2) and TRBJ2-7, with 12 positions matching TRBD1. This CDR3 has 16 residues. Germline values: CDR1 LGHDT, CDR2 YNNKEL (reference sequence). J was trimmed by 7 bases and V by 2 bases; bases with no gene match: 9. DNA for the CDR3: TGTGCCAGCAGCCAACAGCCGGGACAGGGGGCGAGGGAGCAGTACTTC. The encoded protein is CASSQQPGQGAREQYF.

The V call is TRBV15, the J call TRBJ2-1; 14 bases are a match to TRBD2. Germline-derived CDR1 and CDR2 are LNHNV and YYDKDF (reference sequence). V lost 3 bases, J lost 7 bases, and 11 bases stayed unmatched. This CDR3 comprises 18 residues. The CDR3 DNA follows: TGTGCCACCAGCAGGGCACCGGGACTAGCGGGAGCAAAGAATGAGCAGTTCTTC. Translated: CATSRAPGLAGAKNEQFF.